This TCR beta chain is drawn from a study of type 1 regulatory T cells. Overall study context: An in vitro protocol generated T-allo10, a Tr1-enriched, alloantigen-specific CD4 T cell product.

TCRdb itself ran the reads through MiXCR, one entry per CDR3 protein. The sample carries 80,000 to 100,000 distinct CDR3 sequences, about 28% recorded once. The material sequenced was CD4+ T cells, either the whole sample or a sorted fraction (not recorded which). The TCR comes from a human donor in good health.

CDR3 amino acids: CASSQSGGSYNEQFF. In nucleotides, the CDR3 is TGTGCCAGCAGCCAATCCGGAGGCTCCTACAATGAGCAGTTCTTC. V is TRBV14 and J is TRBJ2-1; weak D call: TRBD2 (5 bases). The CDR3 spans 15 residues. Germline CDR1 and CDR2: SGHDN and FVKESK. Trimming removed 2 bases at V and 0 bases at J, with 8 bases between. Full variable domain (rest looked up from reference TRBV14 and TRBJ2-1): EAGVTQFPSHSVIEKGQTVTLRCDPISGHDNLYWYRRVMGKEIKFLLHFVKESKQDESGMPNNRFLAERTGGTYSTLKVQPAELEDSGVYFCASSQSGGSYNEQFFGPGTRLTVL.